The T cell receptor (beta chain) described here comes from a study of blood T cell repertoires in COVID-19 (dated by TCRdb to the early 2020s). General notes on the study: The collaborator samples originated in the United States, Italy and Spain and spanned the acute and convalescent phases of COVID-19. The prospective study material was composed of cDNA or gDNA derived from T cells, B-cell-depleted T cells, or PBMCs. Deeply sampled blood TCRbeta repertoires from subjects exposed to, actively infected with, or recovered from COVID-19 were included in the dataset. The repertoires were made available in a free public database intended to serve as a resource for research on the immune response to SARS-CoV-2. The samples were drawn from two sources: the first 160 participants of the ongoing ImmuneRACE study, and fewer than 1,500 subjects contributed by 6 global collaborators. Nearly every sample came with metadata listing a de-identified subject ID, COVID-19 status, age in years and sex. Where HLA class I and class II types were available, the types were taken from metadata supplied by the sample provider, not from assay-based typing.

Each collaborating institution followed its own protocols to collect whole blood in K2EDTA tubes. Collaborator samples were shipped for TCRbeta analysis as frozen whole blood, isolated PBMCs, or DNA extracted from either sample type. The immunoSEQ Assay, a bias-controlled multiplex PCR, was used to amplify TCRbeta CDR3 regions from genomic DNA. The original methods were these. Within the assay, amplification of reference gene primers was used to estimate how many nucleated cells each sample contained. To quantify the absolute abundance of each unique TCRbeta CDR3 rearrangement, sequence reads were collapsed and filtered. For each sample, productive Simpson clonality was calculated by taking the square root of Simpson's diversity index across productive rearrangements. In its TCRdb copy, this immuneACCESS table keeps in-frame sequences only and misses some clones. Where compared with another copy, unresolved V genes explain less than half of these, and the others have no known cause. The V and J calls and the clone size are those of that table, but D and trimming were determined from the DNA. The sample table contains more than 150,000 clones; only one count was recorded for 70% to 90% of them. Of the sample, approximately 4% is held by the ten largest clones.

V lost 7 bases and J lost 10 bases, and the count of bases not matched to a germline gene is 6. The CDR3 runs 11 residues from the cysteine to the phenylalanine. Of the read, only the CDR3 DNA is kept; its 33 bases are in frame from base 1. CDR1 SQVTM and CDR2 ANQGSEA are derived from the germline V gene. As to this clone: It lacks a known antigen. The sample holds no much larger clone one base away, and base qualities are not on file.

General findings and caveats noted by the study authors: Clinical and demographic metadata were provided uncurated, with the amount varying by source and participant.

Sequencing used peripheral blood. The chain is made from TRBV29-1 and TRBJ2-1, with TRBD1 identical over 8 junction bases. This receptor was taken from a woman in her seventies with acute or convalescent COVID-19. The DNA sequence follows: TGCAGCGGTAAACAGGGGGACGAGCAGTTCTTC. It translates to CSGKQGDEQFF.